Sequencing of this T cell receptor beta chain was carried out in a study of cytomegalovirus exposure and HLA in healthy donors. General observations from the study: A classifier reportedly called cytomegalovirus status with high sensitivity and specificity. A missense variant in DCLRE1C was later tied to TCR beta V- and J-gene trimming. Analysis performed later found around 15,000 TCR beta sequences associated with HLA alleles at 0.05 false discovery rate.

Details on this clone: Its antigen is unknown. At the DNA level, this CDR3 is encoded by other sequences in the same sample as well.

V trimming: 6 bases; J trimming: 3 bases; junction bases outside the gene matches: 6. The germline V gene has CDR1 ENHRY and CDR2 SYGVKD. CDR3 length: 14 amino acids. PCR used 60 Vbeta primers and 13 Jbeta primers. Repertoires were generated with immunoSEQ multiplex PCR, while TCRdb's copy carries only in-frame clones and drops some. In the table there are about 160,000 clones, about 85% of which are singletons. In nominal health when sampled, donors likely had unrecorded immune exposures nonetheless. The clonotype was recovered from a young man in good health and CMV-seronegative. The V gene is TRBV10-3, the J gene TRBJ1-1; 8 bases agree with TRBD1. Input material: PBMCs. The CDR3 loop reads CAISGTGGDTEAFF. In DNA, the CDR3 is TGTGCCATCAGCGGGACAGGCGGGGACACTGAAGCTTTCTTT.